The 21 T cell receptor beta chains reported below all come from one sample, sequenced in a study of T cells after yellow fever vaccination. TCRdb processed the 5' RACE reads anew with MiXCR; each CDR3 protein has one entry. The sample yields hundreds of thousands of distinct CDR3 sequences, 3.6% seen once. The sample was PBMCs, taken on the day of the yellow fever booster vaccination. These receptors all stem from a man younger than 35 who received the YFV17D yellow fever vaccine.

Many counts were recorded for this clonotype. The chain employs TRBV12-3 or TRBV12-4 and TRBJ2-2; 8 bases are a match to TRBD1. CDR3 size: 14 residues. V was pared by 7 bases and J by 5 bases, with 6 bases of the junction left unmatched. The CDR3 spells CASTYTGGTGELFF. The CDR3 nucleotides are TGTGCCAGCACCTATACAGGGGGAACCGGGGAGCTGTTTTTT.

This clonotype appeared many times. The rearrangement uses TRBV5-1 and TRBJ2-5; possibly TRBD2 for D (6 bases). The V end was cut by 7 bases, the J end by 2 bases, with 18 bases between. Germline V gene lookup returns CDR1 SGHRS and CDR2 YFSETQ. CDR3 length: 15 residues. The CDR3, as DNA: TGCGCCAGCTGGACCGACCCACTAGCTCAAGAGACCCAGTACTTC. This encodes CASWTDPLAQETQYF.

The rearrangement links TRBV5-1 to TRBJ1-3; D not certain. The CDR3 runs 12 residues. Germline V gene data show CDR1 as SGHRS and CDR2 as YFSETQ. V lost 4 bases and J lost 4, with 6 bases in between. In DNA form, the CDR3 reads TGCGCCAGCAGCCTCTACGGAAACACCATATATTTT. It is translated as CASSLYGNTIYF.

This clonotype was counted ten times or more. This chain connects TRBV7-9 to TRBJ2-3; no reliable D call. The ends were cut back, 5 bases at V and 2 bases at J, with 11 bases in the middle. CDR3 size: 14 residues. The V gene's germline CDR1 is SEHNR and CDR2 FQNEAQ (reference sequence). The DNA of the CDR3 is TGTGCCAGCAGCATCCTAGGAGTCACAGATACGCAGTATTTT. Residues: CASSILGVTDTQYF. Together with reference TRBV7-9 and TRBJ2-3, the CDR3 gives the full variable domain: DTGVSQNPRHKITKRGQNVTFRCDPISEHNRLYWYRQTLGQGPEFLTYFQNEAQLEKSRLLSDRFSAERPKGSFSTLEIQRTEQGDSAMYLCASSILGVTDTQYFGPGTRLTVL.

The sample holds many counts of this clonotype. The V call is TRBV6-5, the J call TRBJ2-1; unclear D gene. Germline-derived CDR1 and CDR2 are MNHEY and SVGAGI. Trimming cost V 6 bases and J 2 bases, with 14 bases left between them. The CDR3 extends over 15 amino acids. The CDR3 loop is CASSPRVAPYNEQFF. The CDR3 DNA reads as TGTGCCAGCAGCCCACGGGTTGCACCCTACAATGAGCAGTTCTTC.

This clonotype showed up just a few times. The gene calls are TRBV2 and TRBJ1-6; D ambiguous. The V and J ends lost 4 bases and 10 bases respectively, with 11 bases between them. CDR3 length: 13 residues. Germline V gene lookup returns CDR1 SNHLY and CDR2 FYNNEI. The CDR3 nucleotides read TGTGCCAGCAGTGGAGGACTGGAATCACCCCTCCACTTT. As protein: CASSGGLESPLHF.

This clonotype was counted a few times. J is TRBJ2-2 and V is TRBV20-1; 8 positions agree with TRBD2. The CDR3 totals 14 residues. With V trimmed by 6 bases and J by 8 bases, 11 bases remained unmatched. The germline gives CDR1 DFQATT, CDR2 SNEGSKA (reference sequence). CDR3 residues: CSASPAGVPGELFF. The CDR3 DNA reads TGCAGTGCGAGTCCAGCGGGGGTGCCGGGGGAGCTGTTTTTT.

This clonotype showed up many times. The V gene is TRBV7-2, the J gene TRBJ2-3; possibly TRBD1 for D (5 bases). The CDR3 consists of 14 residues. Trimming took 8 bases from V and 0 from J, leaving 12 bases between them. Per germline, CDR1 SGHTA and CDR2 FQGNSA. CDR3 sequence reads: CASQLGRSTDTQYF. CDR3 in DNA: TGTGCCAGCCAACTGGGGCGCAGCACAGATACGCAGTATTTT.

This clonotype was counted between two and nine times. The gene calls are TRBV7-2 and TRBJ1-5; a weak D match, TRBD1 (5 bases). Trimming shortened V by 0 bases and J by 2 bases, and 8 bases separated the two germline ends. Germline CDR1 is SGHTA and CDR2 is FQGNSA. CDR3 size: 15 residues. In DNA form, the CDR3 reads TGTGCCAGCAGCTTAGCCAGGGATGGCAATCAGCCCCAGCATTTT. Translated, it gives CASSLARDGNQPQHF.

The sample holds many counts of this clonotype. The rearrangement joins TRBV10-3 to TRBJ1-2, with D possibly TRBD1 on 5 matching bases. Trimming pared 4 bases from V and 5 bases from J, leaving 20 bases between. The CDR3 runs 16 residues. Germline V gene lookup returns CDR1 ENHRY and CDR2 SYGVKD. Here the CDR3 reads CAISGGHPPGVYGYTF. The CDR3 DNA reads as TGTGCCATCAGTGGAGGTCATCCTCCGGGGGTTTATGGCTACACCTTC.

The genes are TRBV6-5 and TRBJ2-6; D is unclear. Trimming cost V 5 bases and J 1 base, with 6 bases left between them. The CDR3 has 14 amino acids. Germline-derived CDR1 and CDR2 are MNHEY and SVGAGI. The chain's CDR3 is CASSILSGANVLTF. The CDR3 DNA reads TGTGCCAGCAGTATACTGTCTGGGGCCAACGTCCTGACTTTC.

The genes are TRBV25-1 and TRBJ1-6; D might be TRBD1 (5 bases). This CDR3 has 16 amino acids. CDR1 is MGHDK, CDR2 SYGVNS, per germline. V lost 4 bases, J lost 4 bases, and 14 bases lay in between. CDR3 region: CASSAQGTPYNSPLHF. The CDR3 nucleotides are TGTGCCAGCAGTGCGCAGGGCACCCCATATAATTCACCCCTCCACTTT.

This clonotype has at least ten counts. This chain connects TRBV4-1 to TRBJ1-6, with unresolved D. Looked up from germline, CDR1 is MGHRA and CDR2 is YSYEKL. With 1 base removed from V and 0 bases from J, the gap between germline ends came to 4 bases. The CDR3 sequence is 15 residues long. The CDR3 protein is CASSQVGSYNSPLHF. CDR3 DNA: TGCGCCAGCAGCCAAGTCGGCTCCTATAATTCACCCCTCCACTTT.

This clonotype was observed many times. The genes are TRBV4-2 and TRBJ1-1; the D gene is possibly TRBD1 (5 bases). V was pared by 4 bases and J by 5 bases, with 17 bases between. Germline V gene lookup returns CDR1 LGHNA and CDR2 YNFKEQ. The CDR3 contains 15 residues. The CDR3 region has the DNA TGTGCCAGCAGCCGAGAGACACAGAGGGGTACTGAAGCTTTCTTT. Residues: CASSRETQRGTEAFF.

The rearrangement uses TRBV20-1 and TRBJ2-7, with TRBD2 matching 8 bases. V lost 3 bases and J lost 4; bases outside the gene matches: 8. The CDR3 length is 14 residues. CDR1 is DFQATT, CDR2 SNEGSKA, per germline (reference sequence). CDR3 in DNA: TGCAGTGCTAGCATTCCCGGACTAGCTTACGAGCAGTACTTC. This translates into CSASIPGLAYEQYF.

The chain combines TRBV29-1 with TRBJ2-2, with TRBD1 identical over 10 bases. The CDR3 is made up of 16 amino acids. V lost 2 bases and J lost 3; bases outside the gene matches: 6. CDR1 SQVTM and CDR2 ANQGSEA come from the germline V gene. The CDR3 is CSVEWGQGTDTGELFF. In DNA, the CDR3 is TGCAGCGTTGAATGGGGACAGGGGACGGACACCGGGGAGCTGTTTTTT.

This clonotype was detected a few times. The V and J genes are TRBV4-2 and TRBJ1-1, with a weak D call TRBD1 (5 bases). The CDR3 spans 13 residues. V was clipped by 0 bases and J by 8 bases, with 10 bases between them. Germline values: CDR1 LGHNA, CDR2 YNFKEQ. This chain's CDR3 is CASSQEGSGEAFF. Here the CDR3 DNA reads TGTGCCAGCAGCCAAGAAGGGTCAGGGGAAGCTTTCTTT.

This clonotype has a count of ten or more. The J gene is TRBJ1-2, the V gene TRBV5-1, with D possibly being TRBD1 (6 bases). Trimming took 0 bases from V and 2 from J, leaving 11 bases between them. Per germline, CDR1 SGHRS and CDR2 YFSETQ. This CDR3 contains 15 residues. Written as DNA, the CDR3 is TGCGCCAGCAGCTTGGCAGGGGCTCCCAACTATGGCTACACCTTC. The encoded protein is CASSLAGAPNYGYTF. The whole variable domain, filled in from reference TRBV5-1 and TRBJ1-2, reads KAGVTQTPRYLIKTRGQQVTLSCSPISGHRSVSWYQQTPGQGLQFLFEYFSETQRNKGNFPGRFSGRQFSNSRSEMNVSTLELGDSALYLCASSLAGAPNYGYTFGSGTRLTVV.

This clonotype appeared many times. The V call is TRBV7-6, the J call TRBJ2-7, with unresolved D. Between the trimmed V and J ends, which lost 4 bases and 0 bases, there was a span of 7 bases. The CDR3 sequence is 13 residues long. CDR1 SGHVS and CDR2 FNYEAQ come from the germline V gene. For the CDR3, the DNA is TGTGCCAGCAGCTCTCCGAGCTCCTACGAGCAGTACTTC. It encodes CASSSPSSYEQYF.

This clonotype was detected a few times. V gene TRBV5-4 combines with J gene TRBJ2-3; 8 bases are a match to TRBD1. CDR3 length: 17 amino acids. The J segment lost 2 bases and the V segment lost 4 bases, leaving 12 bases of the junction unmatched. Germline V gene data show CDR1 as SGHNT and CDR2 as YYREEE (reference sequence). The chain's CDR3 is CASSTTGQGLLTDTQYF. The CDR3 nucleotides read TGTGCCAGCAGCACGACAGGACAGGGCCTGCTCACAGATACGCAGTATTTT.

Only a few counts were recorded for this clonotype. This chain links TRBV3-1 with TRBJ2-7, with 8 bases identical to TRBD2. Looked up from germline, CDR1 is LGHDT and CDR2 is YNNKEL (reference sequence). The CDR3 is made up of 15 amino acids. Losses at the gene ends were 1 base for V and 6 bases for J; bases not matched to a gene: 8. The CDR3 reads CASSQGTAGDAEQYF. The CDR3, as DNA: TGTGCCAGCAGCCAAGGAACAGCGGGGGACGCCGAGCAGTACTTC.